These T cell receptor beta chains were read from a single sample in a study of early T cells in non-severe SARS-CoV-2 infection. Using its own MiXCR run on the 5' RACE reads, TCRdb lists one record per CDR3 protein. This table has fewer than 75,000 distinct CDR3 sequences, 20% appearing once. Sequencing was performed on whole blood, taken at baseline. The receptor source for this set is an adult who was a healthcare worker with PCR-confirmed SARS-CoV-2 infection or an uninfected control (not recorded which). The CDR3 runs from the conserved cysteine through the conserved F or W. The D gene is left open where the match is weak. Rows give clone size only sometimes, using once, few, many, or a class for an expanded clone.

D gene,J gene,V gene,clone size,CDR3 DNA,CDR3 protein
TRBD2,TRBJ2-1,TRBV13,.,TGTGCCAGCAGCTTAGGTGGGCGGGGGGCCTACAATGAGCAGTTCTTC,CASSLGGRGAYNEQFF
.,TRBJ2-5,TRBV25-1,few,TGTGCCAGCAGTTTGGAGACCCAGTACTTC,CASSLETQYF
.,TRBJ2-5,TRBV7-9,.,TGTGCCAGCAGCTTAACAGGGTGGTCCCAAGAGACCCAGTACTTC,CASSLTGWSQETQYF
.,TRBJ1-1,TRBV20-1,few,TGCAGTGCTAGGGCAGGGGAGAACACTGAAGCTTTCTTT,CSARAGENTEAFF
.,TRBJ1-1,TRBV30,few,TGTGCCTGCCAAGAGACAGTGGAAGCTTTCTTT,CACQETVEAFF
.,TRBJ2-6,TRBV19,.,TGTGCCAGTAGTATCGGTGTCGGGACATCCTACTCTGGGGCCAACGTCCTGACTTTC,CASSIGVGTSYSGANVLTF
.,TRBJ2-5,TRBV11-2,.,TGTGCCAGCAGCCGGCTGGCGGCACAAGAGACCCAGTACTTC,CASSRLAAQETQYF
.,TRBJ2-7,TRBV7-9,many,TGTGCCAGCAGCCGAAGCGGCTCCTACGAGCAGTACTTC,CASSRSGSYEQYF
.,TRBJ1-5,TRBV7-2,few,TGTGCCAGCAGCTTAAACAGGGATCAGCCCCAGCATTTT,CASSLNRDQPQHF
TRBD1,TRBJ1-6,TRBV27,.,TGTGCCAGCAGTTGGGACAGAGGGTTGGGGTCCTATAATTCACCCCTCCACTTT,CASSWDRGLGSYNSPLHF
TRBD2,TRBJ2-7,TRBV2,.,TGTGCCAGCAGTCCCGGCGGGGGGTCCTACGAGCAGTACTTC,CASSPGGGSYEQYF
.,TRBJ2-3,TRBV7-9,.,TGTGCCAGCAGCCACCGTGGAAGCACAGATACGCAGTATTTT,CASSHRGSTDTQYF
.,TRBJ2-5,TRBV5-5,many,TGTGCCAGCAGCTTGTTTAGTGAGGAGACCCAGTACTTC,CASSLFSEETQYF
TRBD2,TRBJ2-5,TRBV6-2/TRBV6-3,.,TGTGCCAGCGTGGATAGCGGGGGACAAGAGACCCAGTACTTC,CASVDSGGQETQYF
.,TRBJ1-3,TRBV10-2,few,TGCGCCAGCAGTGAACAGGACAGACTCTCTGGAAACACCATATATTTT,CASSEQDRLSGNTIYF
TRBD2,TRBJ2-3,TRBV4-2,few,TGTGCCAGCAGCCAGGTCGAACTAGCGGGGGGTGATACGCAGTATTTT,CASSQVELAGGDTQYF
.,TRBJ2-4,TRBV2,.,TGTGCCAGCAGTGAAGCAAACATTCAGTACTTC,CASSEANIQYF
.,TRBJ2-7,TRBV19,.,TGTGCCAGTAGTATGTCTGGGGCAATCTACGAGCAGTACTTC,CASSMSGAIYEQYF